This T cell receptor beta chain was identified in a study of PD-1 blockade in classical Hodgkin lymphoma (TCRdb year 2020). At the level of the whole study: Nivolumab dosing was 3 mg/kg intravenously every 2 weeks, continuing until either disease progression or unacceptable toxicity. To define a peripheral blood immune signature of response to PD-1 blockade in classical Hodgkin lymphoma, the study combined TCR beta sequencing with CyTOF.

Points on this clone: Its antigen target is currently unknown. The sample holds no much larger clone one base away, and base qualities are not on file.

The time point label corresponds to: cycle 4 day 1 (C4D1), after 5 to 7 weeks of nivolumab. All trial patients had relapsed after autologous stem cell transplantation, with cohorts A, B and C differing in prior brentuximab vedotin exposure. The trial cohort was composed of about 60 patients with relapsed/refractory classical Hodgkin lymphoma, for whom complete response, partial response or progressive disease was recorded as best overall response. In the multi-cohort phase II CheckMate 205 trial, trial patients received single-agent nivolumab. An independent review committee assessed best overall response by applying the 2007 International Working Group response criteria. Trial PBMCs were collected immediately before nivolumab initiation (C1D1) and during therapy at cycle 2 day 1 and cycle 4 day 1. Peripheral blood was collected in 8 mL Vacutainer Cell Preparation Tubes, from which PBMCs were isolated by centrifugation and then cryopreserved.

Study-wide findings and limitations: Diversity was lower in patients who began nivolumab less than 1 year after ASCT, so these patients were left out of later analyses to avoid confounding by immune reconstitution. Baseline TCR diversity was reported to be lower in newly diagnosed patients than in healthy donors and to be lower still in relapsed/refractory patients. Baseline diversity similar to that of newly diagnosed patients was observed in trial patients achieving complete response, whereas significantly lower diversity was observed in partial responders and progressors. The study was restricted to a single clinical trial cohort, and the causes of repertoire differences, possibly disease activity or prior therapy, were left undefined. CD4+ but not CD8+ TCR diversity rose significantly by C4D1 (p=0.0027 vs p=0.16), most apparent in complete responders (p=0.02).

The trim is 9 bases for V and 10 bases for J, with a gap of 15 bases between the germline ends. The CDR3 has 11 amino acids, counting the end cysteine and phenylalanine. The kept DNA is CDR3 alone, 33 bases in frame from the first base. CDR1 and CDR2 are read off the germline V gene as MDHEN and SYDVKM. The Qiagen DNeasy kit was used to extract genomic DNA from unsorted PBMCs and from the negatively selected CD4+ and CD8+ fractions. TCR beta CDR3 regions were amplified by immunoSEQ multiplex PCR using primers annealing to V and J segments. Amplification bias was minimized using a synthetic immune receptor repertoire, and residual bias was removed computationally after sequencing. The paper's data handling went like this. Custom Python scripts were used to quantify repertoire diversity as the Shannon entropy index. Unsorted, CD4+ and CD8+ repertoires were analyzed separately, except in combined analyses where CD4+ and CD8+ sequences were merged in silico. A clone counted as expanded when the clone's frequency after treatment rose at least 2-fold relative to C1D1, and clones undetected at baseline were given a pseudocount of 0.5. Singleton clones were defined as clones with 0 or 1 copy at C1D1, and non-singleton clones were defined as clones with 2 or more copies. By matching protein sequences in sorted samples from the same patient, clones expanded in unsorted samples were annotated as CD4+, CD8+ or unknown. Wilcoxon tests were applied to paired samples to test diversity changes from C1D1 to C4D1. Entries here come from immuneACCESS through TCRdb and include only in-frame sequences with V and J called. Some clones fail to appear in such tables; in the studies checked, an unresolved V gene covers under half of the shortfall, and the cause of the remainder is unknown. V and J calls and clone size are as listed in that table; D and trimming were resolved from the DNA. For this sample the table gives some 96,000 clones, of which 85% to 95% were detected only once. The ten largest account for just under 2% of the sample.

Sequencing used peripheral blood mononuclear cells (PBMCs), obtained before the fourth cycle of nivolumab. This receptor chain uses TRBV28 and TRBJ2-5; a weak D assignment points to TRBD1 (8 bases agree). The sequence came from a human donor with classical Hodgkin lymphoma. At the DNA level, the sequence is TGTGCCAGTCGGACAGGGAGGGTCCAGTACTTC. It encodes CASRTGRVQYF.